One and the same sample provided the 11 T cell receptor beta chains below, sequenced in a study of shared clonotypes between healthy human individuals. The assay was immunoSEQ multiplex PCR, and TCRdb's table has in-frame clones only and misses some. There are about 680,000 clones in the sample; about two thirds occur only once, and about 1.7% lies in the top ten. Sequencing was performed on memory CD4+ T cells sorted from blood. Subset defined: CD45RA-negative fraction. These receptors all come from a woman in her twenties or thirties in good health.

This clone was detected once. The chain joins TRBV29-1 to TRBJ2-1; a possible D gene is TRBD2 (5 bases). The germline V gene encodes CDR1 SQVTM and CDR2 ANQGSEA. CDR3 size: 12 residues. V lost 2 bases to trimming and J lost 9 bases, with 11 bases between them. CDR3 sequence (DNA): TGCAGCGTTGAACCCACTAGAAGTGAGCAGTTCTTC. Protein sequence: CSVEPTRSEQFF.

This chain links TRBV27 with TRBJ2-1; TRBD2 matches at 9 bases. In germline, CDR1 is MNHEY, CDR2 SMNVEV (reference sequence). V shed 10 bases, J shed 10 bases, and the junction held 17 bases outside the gene matches. This CDR3 comprises 15 residues. The CDR3 region is CATREAGGSSWEQFF. In nucleotides, the CDR3 is TGTGCCACCCGGGAAGCGGGAGGCTCGTCGTGGGAGCAGTTCTTC.

The CDR3 spells CASSLALSSTEAFF. The CDR3 nucleotides are TGTGCCAGCAGCTTAGCTTTGTCCTCCACTGAAGCTTTCTTT. V usage is TRBV7-2 and J usage is TRBJ1-1; D call uncertain. Between the trimmed V and J ends, which lost 0 bases and 4 bases, there was a span of 9 bases. The V gene's germline CDR1 is SGHTA and CDR2 FQGNSA. The CDR3 is 14 residues long.

A word on this clone: This sample includes further DNA sequences coding for the same CDR3. The J gene is TRBJ2-7, the V gene TRBV5-1; D might be TRBD1 or TRBD2, each matching 5 bases. V lost 4 bases and J 1 base, leaving 9 bases between the germline ends. Germline V CDR1 and CDR2: SGHRS, YFSETQ. This CDR3 region has 13 residues. The CDR3 protein is CASSGGRSYEQYF. CDR3 in DNA: TGCGCCAGCAGCGGGGGACGGTCCTACGAGCAGTACTTC.

This chain joins TRBV19 and TRBJ2-2; 10 nucleotides agree with TRBD1. The CDR3 consists of 16 residues. Trimming at V came to 4 bases and at J to 5 bases, leaving 7 bases not matched to a gene. The germline CDR1 and CDR2 sequences are LNHDA and SQIVND (reference sequence). The CDR3 DNA is TGTGCCAGTAGTAGTGGCCCGGGACAGGGGACCGGGGAGCTGTTTTTT. Translated, it gives CASSSGPGQGTGELFF.

The V gene is TRBV9, the J gene TRBJ2-7, with D perhaps being TRBD1 or TRBD2 (5 bases each). V lost 3 bases and J lost 6, with 16 bases in between. The CDR3 extends over 14 amino acids. Germline-derived CDR1 and CDR2 are SGDLS and YYNGEE. CDR3 protein: CASSGGPLLGEQYF. The CDR3, as DNA: TGTGCCAGCAGCGGGGGACCCCTCTTAGGCGAGCAGTACTTC.

The chain couples TRBV27 to TRBJ2-5; 8 positions match TRBD1. Germline trimming cut 5 bases from V and 11 bases from J; bases unmatched to any gene: 16. CDR1 and CDR2 from the germline V gene are MNHEY and SMNVEV (reference sequence). The CDR3 totals 15 residues. This CDR3 is CASSTRQGPLPQQYF. CDR3 in DNA: TGTGCCAGCAGTACAAGACAGGGGCCGCTCCCCCAGCAGTACTTC.

V and J are TRBV7-7 and TRBJ2-5; 7 bases line up with TRBD2. Trimming removed 5 bases from V and 1 base from J; junction bases left unmatched: 1. The CDR3 extends over 13 amino acids. Germline values: CDR1 SSHAT, CDR2 FNYEAQ (reference sequence). The CDR3 sequence is CASSPSGQETQYF. CDR3 DNA sequence: TGTGCCAGCAGCCCTAGCGGCCAAGAGACCCAGTACTTC. Supplemented by reference TRBV7-7 and TRBJ2-5, the full variable domain reads GAGVSQSPRYKVTKRGQDVTLRCDPISSHATLYWYQQALGQGPEFLTYFNYEAQPDKSGLPSDRFSAERPEGSISTLTIQRTEQRDSAMYRCASSPSGQETQYFGPGTRLLVL.

This clone came up a few times. The chain combines TRBV5-4 with TRBJ1-2, with D hard to call. The CDR3 loop spans 12 amino acids. The V gene lost 7 bases and the J gene lost 4 bases, with 11 bases spanning the gap. Germline assignment: CDR1 SGHNT and CDR2 YYREEE (reference sequence). This CDR3 is CASGQDIYGYTF. The CDR3, as DNA: TGTGCCAGCGGGCAGGATATCTATGGCTACACCTTC. Using reference TRBV5-4 and TRBJ1-2 for the parts outside the CDR3, the full variable domain is ETGVTQSPTHLIKTRGQQVTLRCSSQSGHNTVSWYQQALGQGPQFIFQYYREEENGRGNFPPRFSGLQFPNYSSELNVNALELDDSALYLCASGQDIYGYTFGSGTRLTVV.

This clone was seen more than once but under ten times. The V gene is TRBV7-2, the J gene TRBJ2-4, with 12 bases identical to TRBD2. The CDR3 runs 15 residues. Trimming took 7 bases from V and 0 from J; bases not matched to a gene: 1. Germline CDR1 and CDR2: SGHTA and FQGNSA. The CDR3 protein is CASTLAGGAKNIQYF. The CDR3 nucleotides read TGTGCCAGCACACTAGCGGGAGGAGCCAAAAACATTCAGTACTTC. The variable domain in full, with the rest retrieved from reference TRBV7-2 and TRBJ2-4, is GAGVSQSPSNKVTEKGKDVELRCDPISGHTALYWYRQSLGQGLEFLIYFQGNSAPDKSGLPSDRFSAERTGGSVSTLTIQRTQQEDSAVYLCASTLAGGAKNIQYFGAGTRLSVL.

The gene calls are TRBV18 and TRBJ2-7; 8 nucleotides line up with TRBD2. There are 15 residues in the CDR3. The germline V gene has CDR1 KGHSH and CDR2 LQKENI. The junction had 9 bases not matched to a gene; V was cut back by 3 bases and J by 5 bases. The CDR3 loop is CASSPSGGVGDEQYF. DNA of the CDR3: TGTGCCAGCTCACCCTCGGGGGGGGTCGGTGACGAGCAGTACTTC.